Sequencing of this T cell receptor beta chain was carried out in a study of T cells in Graves' hyperthyroidism and ophthalmopathy. The overall study: Blood from the periphery was taken at initial diagnosis, before any treatment.

Template material for amplifying TCR beta CDR3 regions consisted of RNA transcripts. The HTBI set primed first-round TCR CDR3 RT-PCR. TCRdb re-derived calls from the multiplex PCR reads in MiXCR, one entry per CDR3 protein. The table lists 450,000 to 650,000 distinct CDR3 sequences, 14% of them singletons, with 6.5% to 9% in the top ten. V was trimmed by 4 bases and J by 13 bases, leaving 19 bases between them. Germline CDR1 SEHNR, CDR2 FQNEAQ (reference sequence). This CDR3 is 14 amino acids long. PBMCs were obtained from approximately 10 ml fresh peripheral blood. Study-level findings and limits: Blood also showed most of the thyroid clonotypes that were expanded above 0.001.

Only a few counts were recorded for this clonotype. Antigen: not known. The chain has TRBV7-9 and TRBJ1-4, with D hard to call. The clonotype originates from a woman between 18 and 29 years old with Graves' ophthalmopathy. The sequencing input was blood. The CDR3 is CASSSAAVKSGLFF. The CDR3 DNA sequence: TGTGCCAGCAGCTCCGCCGCAGTGAAAAGTGGACTGTTTTTT.